This record covers a single T cell receptor (beta chain). This specimen comes from a study of blood T cell repertoires in COVID-19. Repertoires were generated with immunoSEQ multiplex PCR, while TCRdb's copy carries only in-frame clones and drops some. The sample holds more than 300,000 clones, 80% to 90% seen once. This sequence was found in a woman aged 45 to 65 with COVID-19, enrolled during active disease. The sequenced sample consisted of peripheral blood.

CDR3 nucleotide sequence: TGCGCCAGCAGCCGCCGGGACTCAAACACTGAAGCTTTCTTT. Its translation is CASSRRDSNTEAFF. J is TRBJ1-1 and V is TRBV5-1; possible D gene TRBD1, 5 bases. The germline V gene encodes CDR1 SGHRS and CDR2 YFSETQ. With 4 bases removed from V and 2 bases from J, the gap between germline ends came to 12 bases. This CDR3 is built from 14 residues.